These 30 T cell receptor beta chains came from one sample sequenced in a study of cytomegalovirus exposure and HLA in healthy donors (TCRdb year 2017). Library preparation employed the immunoSEQ multiplex PCR assay. For the multiplex PCR, a mixture combining 60 forward primers for TCR Vbeta segments and 13 reverse primers for TCR Jbeta segments was used. Imported from immuneACCESS, the table was reduced by TCRdb to in-frame sequences with V and J called. These copies leave out some clones; in studies compared against another copy, an unresolved V gene accounts for under half, and the cause of the remainder is not known. This sample's listing comprises roughly 100,000 clones. The leading ten clones occupy approximately 0.6% of the sample. The material sequenced was PBMCs. The receptors were sampled from a man aged 50 to 60 in good health and CMV-seronegative.

The rearrangement joins TRBV15 to TRBJ1-1, with 12 bases fitting TRBD1. The ends lost 6 bases at V and 4 bases at J; junction bases unmatched: 9. Germline values: CDR1 LNHNV, CDR2 YYDKDF (reference sequence). This CDR3 has 16 residues. CDR3 nucleotides: TGTGCCACCAGACCCGGGACAGGGGGCCTTGGCACTGAAGCTTTCTTT. It specifies CATRPGTGGLGTEAFF. Based on the CDR3 plus reference TRBV15 and TRBJ1-1, the full variable domain is DAMVIQNPRYQVTQFGKPVTLSCSQTLNHNVMYWYQQKSSQAPKLLFHYYDKDFNNEADTPDNFQSRRPNTSFCFLDIRSPGLGDTAMYLCATRPGTGGLGTEAFFGQGTRLTVV.

The rearrangement uses TRBV6-1 and TRBJ1-5; D gene ambiguous. Germline CDR1 is MNHNS and CDR2 is SASEGT. Between the trimmed V and J ends, which lost 4 bases and 2 bases, there was a span of 15 bases. This CDR3 has 16 amino acids. The CDR3 here is CASSAIGSRGNQPQHF. The CDR3, as DNA: TGTGCCAGCAGTGCAATAGGATCCCGGGGCAATCAGCCCCAGCATTTT.

The chain links TRBV4-3 to TRBJ1-3; tentative D call: TRBD1 (6 bases). The V gene lost 0 bases and the J gene lost 1 base, with 22 bases spanning the gap. The CDR3 length is 20 residues. Germline V gives CDR1 LGHNA, CDR2 YSLEER. CDR3: CASSQDWSGASGQSGNTIYF. CDR3 DNA: TGCGCCAGCAGCCAAGATTGGTCGGGCGCGTCAGGACAGTCTGGAAACACCATATATTTT.

As regards this clone: Other DNA sequences within the sample encode an identical CDR3. The chain carries TRBV29-1 and TRBJ1-3, with D hard to call. Germline assignment: CDR1 SQVTM and CDR2 ANQGSEA. The CDR3 is 14 residues long. Between the trimmed V and J ends, which lost 3 bases and 2 bases, there was a span of 11 bases. The CDR3 DNA sequence: TGCAGCGTTGAGGCTCTCGGGGCTGGAAACACCATATATTTT. The encoded protein is CSVEALGAGNTIYF. The complete variable domain, with remaining parts taken from reference TRBV29-1 and TRBJ1-3, reads SAVISQKPSRDICQRGTSLTIQCQVDSQVTMMFWYRQQPGQSLTLIATANQGSEATYESGFVIDKFPISRPNLTFSTLTVSNMSPEDSSIYLCSVEALGAGNTIYFGEGSWLTVV.

The rearrangement joins TRBV9 to TRBJ2-7; tentative D call: TRBD1 (5 bases). Looked up from germline, CDR1 is SGDLS and CDR2 is YYNGEE. V was pared by 0 bases and J by 2 bases, with 6 bases between. The CDR3 length is 13 residues. The CDR3, as DNA: TGTGCCAGCAGCGTAGCACAGGCCTACGAGCAGTACTTC. Amino acids: CASSVAQAYEQYF.

The genes are TRBV6-1 and TRBJ1-2, with unresolved D. The V end was cut by 4 bases, the J end by 0 bases, with 6 bases between. The length of the CDR3 is 13 residues. Germline V CDR1 and CDR2: MNHNS, SASEGT. The CDR3 region has the DNA TGTGCCAGCAGTGGGGCACCTAACTATGGCTACACCTTC. Amino acid sequence: CASSGAPNYGYTF.

The V gene is TRBV4-1, the J gene TRBJ1-6; D gene uncertain. In germline, CDR1 is MGHRA, CDR2 YSYEKL. The CDR3 covers 14 residues. V was shortened by 3 bases and J by 1 base, with 4 bases between the two germline ends. CDR3 DNA sequence: TGCGCCAGCAGCCACATTTCCTATAATTCACCCCTCCACTTT. As protein: CASSHISYNSPLHF.

The chain combines TRBV13 with TRBJ1-3, with 9 positions matching TRBD1. The CDR3 is 16 amino acids. Looked up from germline, CDR1 is PRHDT and CDR2 is FYEKMQ (reference sequence). J was trimmed by 0 bases and V by 4 bases; bases with no gene match: 4. The CDR3 loop reads CASSSTGGHSGNTIYF. CDR3 DNA sequence: TGTGCCAGCAGCTCGACAGGGGGGCACTCTGGAAACACCATATATTTT.

The chain combines TRBV5-1 with TRBJ1-2; no clear D. CDR3 length: 16 amino acids. Trimming removed 2 bases from V and 8 bases from J, with 22 bases in between. CDR1 and CDR2 (germline): SGHRS, YFSETQ. In DNA form, the CDR3 reads TGCGCCAGCAGCTTAAAAGCGCTGGGAGAACTTATGGGCTACACCTTC. Its translation: CASSLKALGELMGYTF.

The chain employs TRBV10-1 and TRBJ2-1, with TRBD1 identical over 8 bases. Germline CDR1 and CDR2: WNHNN and SYGVQD (reference sequence). The junction had 6 bases not matched to a gene; V was cut back by 4 bases and J by 7 bases. The CDR3 has 14 amino acids. The CDR3 nucleotides read TGCGCCAGCAGTGCTCAGGGGGCTAGGAATGAGCAGTTCTTC. It is translated as CASSAQGARNEQFF.

The chain recombines TRBV6-9 with TRBJ1-5, with D perhaps matching TRBD1 (5 bases). The germline V and J ends were trimmed by 5 bases and 0 bases, with 26 bases remaining between them. The CDR3 is 20 amino acids. CDR1 is MNHGY and CDR2 is SVAAGI in the germline V gene. CDR3 nucleotides: TGTGCCAGCAGTCATAACCCTGGGACTCAGTCACACTATAGCAATCAGCCCCAGCATTTT. As protein: CASSHNPGTQSHYSNQPQHF.

This chain links TRBV7-6 with TRBJ2-2, with 10 bases that match TRBD1. V lost 4 bases to trimming and J lost 2 bases; unmatched junction nucleotides: 13. This CDR3 comprises 19 residues. The germline CDR1 and CDR2 sequences are SGHVS and FNYEAQ. The DNA for the CDR3 is TGTGCCAGCAGCTCCCCGGACGGGACAGGGGAATTTAACACCGGGGAGCTGTTTTTT. Its protein product is CASSSPDGTGEFNTGELFF.

V and J are TRBV7-2 and TRBJ1-4; 8 bases are a match to TRBD1. The CDR3 contains 15 residues. Germline V gene lookup returns CDR1 SGHTA and CDR2 FQGNSA. V lost 5 bases and J lost 7; bases outside the gene matches: 9. CDR3 amino acids: CASSNQGAVVEKLFF. The DNA for the CDR3 is TGTGCCAGCAGCAATCAGGGGGCTGTTGTTGAAAAACTGTTTTTT.

CDR3 bases: TGTGCCAGCAGCCGAGACAGGGTATTGAATCAGCCCCAGCATTTT. Protein: CASSRDRVLNQPQHF. This chain joins TRBV6-5 and TRBJ1-5; TRBD1 matches at 7 bases. Germline V lookup: CDR1 MNHEY, CDR2 SVGAGI. CDR3 length equals 15 residues. J gave up 4 bases and V 6 bases, and 9 bases lay outside the gene matches.

The chain couples TRBV9 to TRBJ1-1; 11 bases are shared with TRBD1. The CDR3 covers 15 residues. V lost 4 bases and J lost 3; bases outside the gene matches: 5. Germline assignment: CDR1 SGDLS and CDR2 YYNGEE. This CDR3 reads CASSLTGQGDTEAFF. The DNA of the CDR3 is TGTGCCAGCAGCCTGACGGGACAGGGGGACACTGAAGCTTTCTTT.

The V gene is TRBV7-6, the J gene TRBJ2-3; TRBD2 agrees at 10 bases. Germline V gives CDR1 SGHVS, CDR2 FNYEAQ. V trimming: 1 base; J trimming: 3 bases; junction bases outside the gene matches: 4. The CDR3 sequence is 16 residues long. CDR3 region: CASSLGLAGKTDTQYF. The CDR3 DNA reads as TGTGCCAGCAGCTTAGGACTAGCGGGTAAGACAGATACGCAGTATTTT.

The chain employs TRBV6-1 and TRBJ1-3; D not resolved. Germline values: CDR1 MNHNS, CDR2 SASEGT. V lost 3 bases, J lost 0 bases, and 6 bases lay in between. The CDR3 is 14 amino acids. The CDR3 bases are TGTGCCAGCAGTGAGTCAGACTCTGGAAACACCATATATTTT. Translation: CASSESDSGNTIYF.

The chain uses TRBV2 and TRBJ2-1; 12 positions match TRBD2. CDR3 length: 15 amino acids. V lost 7 bases to trimming and J lost 9 bases; unmatched junction nucleotides: 10. The V gene's germline CDR1 is SNHLY and CDR2 FYNNEI. The DNA for the CDR3 is TGTGCCAGCAACCCCTATCTAGCGGGGGGGACTGAGCAGTTCTTC. It is translated as CASNPYLAGGTEQFF.

V gene TRBV5-5 combines with J gene TRBJ2-7, with 7 bases matching TRBD1. Germline values: CDR1 SGHKS, CDR2 YYEKEE (reference sequence). V shed 4 bases and J 3 bases; nucleotides not matched to a gene: 4. The CDR3 consists of 13 residues. The CDR3: CASSLGQFYEQYF. CDR3 DNA sequence: TGTGCCAGCAGCCTGGGACAGTTCTACGAGCAGTACTTC.

The J gene is TRBJ2-1, the V gene TRBV5-1; TRBD1 matches at 8 bases. CDR3 length equals 14 residues. From germline, CDR1 is SGHRS and CDR2 YFSETQ. After removal of 0 bases from V and 9 bases from J, the junction contained 5 bases not matched to a gene. The CDR3 coding sequence is TGCGCCAGCAGCTTGGGGGCAGGGGGCAGTGAGCAGTTCTTC. Translated, it gives CASSLGAGGSEQFF.

The chain recombines TRBV7-9 with TRBJ1-4; D remains unclear. The germline CDR1 and CDR2 sequences are SEHNR and FQNEAQ (reference sequence). The CDR3 sequence is 14 residues long. The V end was cut by 5 bases, the J end by 0 bases, with 7 bases between. The CDR3 DNA reads TGTGCCAGCAGCCGAGGAACAACTAATGAAAAACTGTTTTTT. Amino acid sequence: CASSRGTTNEKLFF.

Concerning this clone: The sample carries other DNA sequences with the same CDR3. This chain connects TRBV19 to TRBJ2-7; TRBD2 matches 7 bases. The CDR3 length is 14 residues. V gave up 3 bases and J gave up 1 base; unmatched junction bases: 3. The germline V gene has CDR1 LNHDA and CDR2 SQIVND (reference sequence). CDR3 nucleotide sequence: TGTGCCAGTAGTATTACGGGGGGATCCTACGAGCAGTACTTC. Amino acids: CASSITGGSYEQYF.

The J gene is TRBJ2-1, the V gene TRBV7-3; 9 bases fit TRBD1. This CDR3 region has 15 residues. In germline, CDR1 is SGHTA, CDR2 FQGTGA. Germline trimming cut 4 bases from V and 3 bases from J; bases unmatched to any gene: 4. CDR3 bases: TGTGCCAGCAGCTCGGACAGGGGAGACTACAATGAGCAGTTCTTC. Translated: CASSSDRGDYNEQFF.

This sequence joins TRBV19 and TRBJ1-1, with D hard to call. The ends were cut back, 2 bases at V and 4 bases at J, with 8 bases in the middle. The CDR3 consists of 13 residues. The germline V gene has CDR1 LNHDA and CDR2 SQIVND (reference sequence). The DNA of the CDR3 is TGTGCCAGTAGTATAAATGACTTCACTGAAGCTTTCTTT. Protein: CASSINDFTEAFF. Full variable domain (remainder filled in from reference TRBV19 and TRBJ1-1): DGGITQSPKYLFRKEGQNVTLSCEQNLNHDAMYWYRQDPGQGLRLIYYSQIVNDFQKGDIAEGYSVSREKKESFPLTVTSAQKNPTAFYLCASSINDFTEAFFGQGTRLTVV.

The V call is TRBV15, the J call TRBJ1-5; D gene unclear. V was clipped by 5 bases and J by 4 bases, with 12 bases between them. CDR3 length equals 14 residues. Germline V gene sequence: CDR1 LNHNV, CDR2 YYDKDF (reference sequence). For the CDR3, the DNA is TGTGCCACCAGCCTTAACCGCGGGAATCAGCCCCAGCATTTT. Its protein product is CATSLNRGNQPQHF.

CDR3 DNA: TGTGCCAGCAGCTTAAACAGGGGGCCGGATGGCTACACCTTC. Its translation is CASSLNRGPDGYTF. The chain uses TRBV5-8 and TRBJ1-2; 9 nucleotides align to TRBD1. CDR1 is SGHTS, CDR2 YDEGEE, per germline. J gave up 6 bases and V 2 bases, and 5 bases lay outside the gene matches. There are 14 residues in the CDR3. Variable domain in full (rest from reference TRBV5-8 and TRBJ1-2): EAGVTQSPTHLIKTRGQQATLRCSPISGHTSVYWYQQALGLGLQFLLWYDEGEERNRGNFPPRFSGRQFPNYSSELNVNALELEDSALYLCASSLNRGPDGYTFGSGTRLTVV.

CDR3 sequence: CASSQPEGLDFEQFF. For the CDR3, the DNA is TGTGCCAGCAGTCAACCTGAAGGACTAGACTTTGAGCAGTTCTTC. V is TRBV7-9 and J is TRBJ2-1, with 7 bases fitting TRBD2. V trimming: 6 bases; J trimming: 9 bases; junction bases outside the gene matches: 14. Germline V gene sequence: CDR1 SEHNR, CDR2 FQNEAQ (reference sequence). This CDR3 region has 15 residues.

The chain carries TRBV6-5 and TRBJ1-1; 7 positions match TRBD1. CDR3 length: 16 amino acids. Per germline, CDR1 MNHEY and CDR2 SVGAGI. V lost 0 bases, J lost 1 base, and 5 bases stayed unmatched. CDR3 loop: CASSYSAGGWNTEAFF. CDR3 coding DNA: TGTGCCAGCAGTTACTCGGCAGGGGGGTGGAACACTGAAGCTTTCTTT.

V usage is TRBV6-1 and J usage is TRBJ1-2; D unresolved. V was clipped by 6 bases and J by 0 bases, with 11 bases between them. Per germline, CDR1 MNHNS and CDR2 SASEGT. This CDR3 has 14 residues. The DNA for the CDR3 is TGTGCCAGCAGGTCACAGACGACTAACTATGGCTACACCTTC. Residues: CASRSQTTNYGYTF.

The genes are TRBV5-1 and TRBJ1-1; the match to TRBD1 covers 10 bases. The germline V gene encodes CDR1 SGHRS and CDR2 YFSETQ. V shed 4 bases, J shed 6 bases, and the junction held 18 bases outside the gene matches. The CDR3 runs 18 residues. CDR3 nucleotide sequence: TGCGCCAGCAGCCTCGGCTGGGACAGGGGAATTGGGGGAGCTGAAGCTTTCTTT. Residues: CASSLGWDRGIGGAEAFF.